Shown below are 8 T cell receptor beta chains from a single sample sequenced in a study of blood T cell repertoires in COVID-19. Profiled with immunoSEQ multiplex PCR; TCRdb holds only in-frame clones, not every one. The sample records more than 130,000 clones, roughly 90% being singletons. Sequencing was performed on peripheral blood. These TCRs come from a man between 45 and 60 years old with active or convalescent COVID-19.

This clone is a singleton in its sample. This chain joins TRBV5-5 and TRBJ2-2; possible D gene TRBD2, 6 bases. V lost 0 bases, J lost 2 bases, and 8 bases lay in between. The germline V gene has CDR1 SGHKS and CDR2 YYEKEE (reference sequence). The CDR3 runs 15 residues. This CDR3 is CASSLVAGNTGELFF. The CDR3 bases are TGTGCCAGCAGCTTGGTTGCGGGAAACACCGGGGAGCTGTTTTTT.

The J gene is TRBJ2-5, the V gene TRBV3-1 (or the pseudogene TRBV3-2), with 9 positions matching TRBD2. J gave up 0 bases and V 2 bases, and 7 bases lay outside the gene matches. Looked up from germline, CDR1 is LGHDT and CDR2 is YNNKEL (reference sequence). The CDR3 is 17 amino acids. The CDR3 loop reads CASSQFRLAGYQETQYF. DNA of the CDR3: TGTGCCAGCAGCCAATTTCGCCTAGCGGGGTACCAAGAGACCCAGTACTTC.

V usage is TRBV28 and J usage is TRBJ2-6; 12 bases match TRBD2. Germline V lookup: CDR1 MDHEN, CDR2 SYDVKM. The CDR3 is made up of 17 amino acids. V gave up 5 bases and J gave up 4 bases; unmatched junction bases: 6. The CDR3 loop is CASSISSGRAGANVLTF. The DNA for the CDR3 is TGTGCCAGCAGTATATCTAGCGGGAGGGCCGGGGCCAACGTCCTGACTTTC. Together with reference TRBV28 and TRBJ2-6, the CDR3 gives the full variable domain: DVKVTQSSRYLVKRTGEKVFLECVQDMDHENMFWYRQDPGLGLRLIYFSYDVKMKEKGDIPEGYSVSREKKERFSLILESASTNQTSMYLCASSISSGRAGANVLTFGAGSRLTVL.

The chain recombines TRBV19 with TRBJ2-3; weak D call: TRBD1 (6 bases). Trimming took 7 bases from V and 11 from J, leaving 13 bases between them. CDR1 is LNHDA and CDR2 is SQIVND in the germline V gene (reference sequence). The CDR3 consists of 11 residues. The CDR3: CASNIRGQQYF. The CDR3 bases are TGTGCCAGTAATATTCGGGGACAGCAGTATTTT.

The V and J genes are TRBV27 and TRBJ1-1, with 9 bases matching TRBD1. CDR1 MNHEY and CDR2 SMNVEV come from the germline V gene (reference sequence). V lost 4 bases and J lost 5; bases outside the gene matches: 8. The CDR3 runs to 15 residues. Written as DNA, the CDR3 is TGTGCCAGCAGTTCCTACAGGGGGCGGAGGACTGAAGCTTTCTTT. Translating gives CASSSYRGRRTEAFF.

This clone appeared a single time. CDR3 nucleotides: TGTGCCAGCAGTCCACCAGGACTAGCGGAGGCCTACGAGCAGTACTTC. It yields the protein CASSPPGLAEAYEQYF. The V and J genes are TRBV28 and TRBJ2-7; 10 positions match TRBD2. The junction had 9 bases not matched to a gene; V was cut back by 5 bases and J by 2 bases. Germline CDR1 is MDHEN and CDR2 is SYDVKM. The CDR3 consists of 16 residues.

The chain links TRBV4-3 to TRBJ2-7; weak D call: TRBD2 (5 bases). V was clipped by 0 bases and J by 9 bases, with 15 bases between them. CDR3 size: 14 residues. The V gene's germline CDR1 is LGHNA and CDR2 YSLEER. The CDR3 is CASSQDNQARGQYF. CDR3 nucleotides: TGCGCCAGCAGCCAAGATAACCAGGCCCGGGGGCAGTACTTC.

V usage is TRBV5-4 and J usage is TRBJ1-4; unclear D gene. The CDR3 covers 17 residues. CDR1 SGHNT and CDR2 YYREEE come from the germline V gene (reference sequence). Trimming took off 5 bases at V and 0 bases at J, with 17 bases between the two ends. The CDR3 here is CASSYQVNQATNEKLFF. Here the CDR3 DNA reads TGTGCCAGCAGTTATCAGGTGAACCAAGCAACTAATGAAAAACTGTTTTTT.